In its sample, the clone carrying this T cell receptor beta chain was seen a few times. Its target is unknown. Antigen-specific CD4+ T cells expanded by the ViraFEST assay with viral peptide pools were then sequenced. Researchers isolated CD4+ T cells once ten to eleven days of culture had elapsed. Each participant was administered two doses of either the BNT162b2 or the mRNA-1273 vaccine. The germline V gene has CDR1 MNHEY and CDR2 SVGAGI. The CDR3 length is 15 residues. The V end was cut by 0 bases, the J end by 5 bases, with 12 bases between. These data are taken from a study of vaccination effects on CD4 cells after COVID-19. Study summary: Samples gathered post-vaccine arrived a median of 72 days past the second dose.

Sequenced by immunoSEQ multiplex PCR; TCRdb stores in-frame clones only, minus some. The sample contains approximately 83,000 clones, roughly 80% of which appear only once. This sequence was found in a human donor who received a COVID-19 vaccine. The rearrangement links TRBV6-5 to TRBJ2-3; possible D gene TRBD2, 5 bases. This specimen consisted of CD4+ T cells from PBMCs cultured with HCoV-OC43 spike peptides, obtained after COVID-19 vaccination. Subset here: HCoV-OC43 spike overlapping peptide pool stimulation. The CDR3 spells CASSYSAGVQDTQYF. As DNA, the CDR3 is TGTGCCAGCAGTTACTCAGCCGGGGTGCAAGATACGCAGTATTTT.